Following are 23 T cell receptor beta chains from one sample sequenced in a study of identical twins (dated by TCRdb to the mid-2010s). Libraries were made using 5' RACE. The sequencer listed for this sample is Illumina HiSeq 2000. TCRdb reworked the public reads: Q25 trimming with fastp, MiXCR clone assembly, productive beta chains retained. All rows with the same CDR3 protein become a single entry with the most common DNA and genes. The sample yields about 240,000 distinct CDR3 sequences; approximately 12% were counted once. Roughly 3.7% of the sample goes to the ten largest clones. This sample also belongs to another study, concerning yellow fever vaccine responses in identical twins.

The sequenced material came from memory (CD45RO+) T cells sorted from blood. The intended sense of this specimen's cell subset or site label: CD45RO+ enriched T cells. These receptors originate from a woman aged 18-29 years in good health.

This clonotype showed up just a few times. The J gene is TRBJ1-5, the V gene TRBV6-2 or TRBV6-3; D remains ambiguous. Germline CDR1 and CDR2: MNHEY and SVGEGT. This CDR3 comprises 15 residues. V dropped 2 bases and J dropped 0 bases, with 8 bases sitting between them. CDR3 region: CASSYGSYSNQPQHF. The CDR3 coding sequence is TGTGCCAGCAGTTACGGCAGTTATAGCAATCAGCCCCAGCATTTT.

This chain connects TRBV19 to TRBJ1-1, with D unclear. The germline V gene has CDR1 LNHDA and CDR2 SQIVND (reference sequence). This CDR3 comprises 15 residues. Trimming removed 3 bases at V and 0 bases at J, with 11 bases between. The CDR3 here is CASSMVFSMNTEAFF. The CDR3 nucleotides read TGTGCCAGTAGTATGGTTTTCAGCATGAACACTGAAGCTTTCTTT.

This clonotype was detected only a few times. This chain joins TRBV3-1 and TRBJ2-7, with D perhaps matching TRBD2 (6 bases). Germline-derived CDR1 and CDR2 are LGHDT and YNNKEL (reference sequence). V was clipped by 0 bases and J by 7 bases, with 13 bases between them. The CDR3 runs 14 residues. CDR3 DNA sequence: TGTGCCAGCAGCCAAGATCTGACCCGGGAGGAGCAGTACTTC. This translates into CASSQDLTREEQYF.

This clonotype was detected only a few times. The chain carries TRBV25-1 and TRBJ2-1; the match to TRBD2 covers 9 bases. From germline, CDR1 is MGHDK and CDR2 SYGVNS. The CDR3 runs 16 residues. V was clipped by 4 bases and J by 2 bases; unmatched bases: 6. The CDR3 loop reads CASSVSGTSPYNEQFF. In DNA form, the CDR3 reads TGTGCCAGCAGTGTATCTGGGACTAGCCCCTACAATGAGCAGTTCTTC.

This clonotype has a count of ten or more. V usage is TRBV14 and J usage is TRBJ2-5, with D uncertain. Germline V gives CDR1 SGHDN, CDR2 FVKESK. Trimming pared 4 bases from V and 6 bases from J, leaving 9 bases between. The CDR3 covers 12 residues. In DNA, the CDR3 is TGTGCCAGCAGCCGAGACGTACAGACCCAGTACTTC. This gives the protein CASSRDVQTQYF.

The rearrangement uses TRBV10-3 and TRBJ1-2, with no clear D. The CDR3 has 12 residues. The germline V gene encodes CDR1 ENHRY and CDR2 SYGVKD. V gave up 2 bases and J gave up 2 bases, with 3 bases separating them. Here the CDR3 reads CAISETNYGYTF. The CDR3 nucleotides read TGTGCCATCAGTGAGACGAACTATGGCTACACCTTC.

This clonotype has ten or more counts. The chain's CDR3 is CATRARGVTDTQYF. The CDR3 nucleotides read TGTGCCACCAGGGCCAGGGGGGTCACAGATACGCAGTATTTT. The chain links TRBV15 to TRBJ2-3, with a possible D match to TRBD1 (7 bases). There are 14 residues in the CDR3. V was trimmed by 6 bases and J by 2 bases, leaving 12 bases between them. The germline V gene has CDR1 LNHNV and CDR2 YYDKDF (reference sequence).

This clonotype was seen more than once but under ten times. The chain combines TRBV20-1 with TRBJ2-5; 9 positions match TRBD2. The CDR3 sequence is 15 residues long. Looked up from germline, CDR1 is DFQATT and CDR2 is SNEGSKA (reference sequence). V dropped 3 bases and J dropped 4; count of bases not matched to a gene: 9. For the CDR3, the DNA is TGCAGTGCTAGCCGGGTTAGCGGGGGTGGAGAGACCCAGTACTTC. This translates into CSASRVSGGGETQYF.

In this sample, this clonotype turned up a few times. J is TRBJ2-7 and V is TRBV18; unclear D gene. Deletions cut 2 bases from V and 3 bases from J, with 14 bases between. This CDR3 is built from 15 residues. CDR1 is KGHSH and CDR2 is LQKENI in the germline V gene. The chain's CDR3 is CASSPIGAKIYEQYF. DNA for the CDR3: TGTGCCAGCTCACCAATAGGAGCCAAAATCTACGAGCAGTACTTC.

This clonotype was counted a few times. The chain uses TRBV7-2 and TRBJ2-5, with 9 bases aligning to TRBD2. The J segment lost 5 bases and the V segment lost 5 bases, leaving 6 bases of the junction unmatched. This CDR3 contains 14 residues. From germline, CDR1 is SGHTA and CDR2 FQGNSA. The CDR3 bases are TGTGCCAGCAGCGGCAGCGGGGGGCTGGAGACCCAGTACTTC. This translates into CASSGSGGLETQYF.

The table lists this clonotype with a few counts. V is TRBV30 and J is TRBJ1-1; D not certain. CDR1 and CDR2 (germline): GTSNPN, SVGIG (reference sequence). The CDR3 is 15 residues long. The V end was cut by 4 bases, the J end by 1 base, with 16 bases between. CDR3 sequence reads: CAWIPIRGWNTEAFF. The CDR3 DNA is TGTGCCTGGATCCCCATACGAGGCTGGAACACTGAAGCTTTCTTT. Combining the CDR3 with reference TRBV30 and TRBJ1-1 gives the whole variable domain SQTIHQWPATLVQPVGSPLSLECTVEGTSNPNLYWYRQAAGRGLQLLFYSVGIGQISSEVPQNLSASRPQDRQFILSSKKLLLSDSGFYLCAWIPIRGWNTEAFFGQGTRLTVV.

This clonotype showed up just a few times. V and J are TRBV29-1 and TRBJ2-1, with 7 bases lining up with TRBD2. CDR1 is SQVTM, CDR2 ANQGSEA, per germline. Trimming at V came to 0 bases and at J to 9 bases, leaving 8 bases not matched to a gene. This CDR3 spans 14 amino acids. The CDR3 nucleotides read TGCAGCGTTGAAGAACTAGCGCGGGTCGGTGAGCAGTTCTTC. The encoded protein is CSVEELARVGEQFF.

V gene TRBV15 combines with J gene TRBJ2-5; TRBD2 matches 9 bases. CDR1 is LNHNV, CDR2 YYDKDF, per germline (reference sequence). V gave up 11 bases and J gave up 2 bases; unmatched junction bases: 9. CDR3 length: 14 residues. The chain's CDR3 is CAATSSGEQETQYF. The CDR3 DNA sequence: TGTGCCGCCACGTCTAGCGGGGAGCAAGAGACCCAGTACTTC.

This clonotype has at least ten counts. The J gene is TRBJ2-1, the V gene TRBV6-2 or TRBV6-3; D gene uncertain. The V end lost 0 bases, the J end lost 0 bases, and 9 bases lay between the germline ends. The length of the CDR3 is 16 residues. Germline V gene sequence: CDR1 MNHEY, CDR2 SVGEGT. This CDR3 is CASSYSPGLSYNEQFF. The DNA for the CDR3 is TGTGCCAGCAGTTACTCCCCGGGCCTCTCCTACAATGAGCAGTTCTTC.

The V gene is TRBV5-1, the J gene TRBJ2-3; TRBD2 aligns across 10 bases. The germline CDR1 and CDR2 sequences are SGHRS and YFSETQ. Trimming cost V 0 bases and J 5 bases; bases outside gene matches: 9. There are 17 residues in the CDR3. In DNA, the CDR3 is TGCGCCAGCAGCTTGGCGAGGCTAGCGGGGGCGGAAGATACGCAGTATTTT. This encodes CASSLARLAGAEDTQYF.

This clonotype occurred a few times. The chain has TRBV5-6 and TRBJ2-1; 15 bases match TRBD2. From germline, CDR1 is SGHDT and CDR2 YYEEEE. The V gene end was trimmed by 3 bases and the J gene end by 0 bases; junction bases not matched to a gene: 4. The CDR3 runs to 18 residues. In DNA form, the CDR3 reads TGTGCCAGCAGCTCCGGGACTAGCGGGAGGAGCTCCTACAATGAGCAGTTCTTC. This translates into CASSSGTSGRSSYNEQFF. The complete variable domain, with remaining parts taken from reference TRBV5-6 and TRBJ2-1, reads DAGVTQSPTHLIKTRGQQVTLRCSPKSGHDTVSWYQQALGQGPQFIFQYYEEEERQRGNFPDRFSGHQFPNYSSELNVNALLLGDSALYLCASSSGTSGRSSYNEQFFGPGTRLTVL.

This clonotype was picked up a small number of times. The chain links TRBV5-5 to TRBJ2-1, with 7 bases aligning to TRBD1. Germline CDR1 reads SGHKS; CDR2 reads YYEKEE (reference sequence). This CDR3 has 15 amino acids. J lost 1 base, V lost 4 bases, and 5 bases had no gene match. The CDR3: CASSALGQSYNEQFF. In nucleotides, the CDR3 is TGTGCCAGCAGCGCCTTGGGACAGTCCTACAATGAGCAGTTCTTC.

The chain couples TRBV12-3 or TRBV12-4 to TRBJ2-3; TRBD2 might be the D (6 bases). The CDR3 spans 15 residues. Trimming shortened V by 1 base and J by 7 bases, and 15 bases separated the two germline ends. In nucleotides, the CDR3 is TGTGCCAGCAGTTTAGGGGCGGGAAAATTCAATACGCAGTATTTT. This codes for CASSLGAGKFNTQYF.

This clonotype was counted between two and nine times. The rearrangement uses TRBV7-3 and TRBJ2-3; no reliable D call. The CDR3 has 15 residues. Trimming took off 0 bases at V and 5 bases at J, with 12 bases between the two ends. Germline lookup yields CDR1 SGHTA and CDR2 FQGTGA. The chain's CDR3 is CASSLTGRHGDTQYF. The CDR3 DNA is TGTGCCAGCAGCTTAACGGGCCGACACGGAGATACGCAGTATTTT. Filled out from reference TRBV7-3 and TRBJ2-3, the complete variable domain reads GAGVSQTPSNKVTEKGKYVELRCDPISGHTALYWYRQSLGQGPEFLIYFQGTGAADDSGLPNDRFFAVRPEGSVSTLKIQRTERGDSAVYLCASSLTGRHGDTQYFGPGTRLTVL.

This clonotype was seen a few times. Germline and junction disagree at one end, which may indicate a read error. The chain joins TRBV7-7 to TRBJ2-1; D possibly uses TRBD1 or TRBD2 (5 bases each). The CDR3 is 18 amino acids. CDR1 is SSHAT and CDR2 is FNYEAQ in the germline V gene (reference sequence). CDR3 amino acids: CASSLALPSGRTYNEQFF. The CDR3 nucleotides are TGTGCTAGCAGCTTAGCGCTTCCCTCGGGACGGACCTACAATGAGCAGTTCTTC.

This clonotype has only a few counts. The V gene is TRBV28, the J gene TRBJ1-1; the match to TRBD1 covers 7 bases. The germline CDR1 and CDR2 sequences are MDHEN and SYDVKM. The CDR3 consists of 13 residues. The V segment lost 4 bases and the J segment 11 bases; nucleotides outside the gene matches: 10. The CDR3 region has the DNA TGTGCCAGCAGTTCCCGCAGGGGGACTGGGGCTTTCTTT. Translation: CASSSRRGTGAFF.

In its sample, this clonotype was seen a few times. This chain links TRBV4-1 with TRBJ2-6; D not certain. The ends were cut back, 0 bases at V and 0 bases at J, with 15 bases in the middle. The CDR3 consists of 19 residues. Germline CDR1 MGHRA, CDR2 YSYEKL. CDR3 coding DNA: TGCGCCAGCAGCCAAGATCCTGTGCCCACCGTCTCTGGGGCCAACGTCCTGACTTTC. Amino acid sequence: CASSQDPVPTVSGANVLTF.

The chain combines TRBV20-1 with TRBJ2-3; 10 bases match TRBD2. The germline V gene has CDR1 DFQATT and CDR2 SNEGSKA (reference sequence). The V gene end was trimmed by 1 base and the J gene end by 5 bases; junction bases not matched to a gene: 15. This CDR3 region has 18 residues. The CDR3: CSARGMSERGGRGDTQYF. CDR3 nucleotides: TGCAGTGCTAGAGGAATGTCGGAGCGGGGGGGCCGGGGAGATACGCAGTATTTT.